The present T cell receptor beta chain was sequenced within a study of cytomegalovirus exposure and HLA in healthy donors. Study summary: Earlier work reported 110 million or so unique TCR beta sequences from about 200 million T cells. Findings and caveats of the study: A later analysis found that most CMV-associated TCR beta chains appeared HLA-restricted.

Vbeta (60) and Jbeta (13) primers were used in the PCR. TCRdb keeps only in-frame clones here, not all; method: immunoSEQ multiplex PCR. Its table records about 160,000 clones. As to this clone: Its cognate antigen is unknown.

Trimming left V 2 bases short and J 6 bases short, with 15 bases between. Germline CDR1 is SGHDT and CDR2 is YYEEEE. The length of the CDR3 is 14 residues. The sample consisted of PBMCs. This sequence was found in a woman in her fifties or sixties in good health and CMV-seronegative. The chain combines TRBV5-6 with TRBJ2-7; a possible D gene is TRBD1 (7 bases). CDR3 residues: CASSFRAGGREQYF. CDR3 bases: TGTGCCAGCAGCTTTCGGGCAGGGGGGCGCGAGCAGTACTTC.